This section outlines one T cell receptor (beta chain) sequence together with its context. Its antigen is not known. CDR1 SGHRS and CDR2 YFSETQ come from the germline V gene. Trimming cost V 0 bases and J 4 bases, with 10 bases left between them. The CDR3 loop spans 14 amino acids. The source of the sample is a study of T and B cells in COVID-19 patients. The overall study: Of approximately 22 active-infection patients, fewer than 19 carried comorbidities linked to unfavorable COVID-19 outcome. Findings of the study overall: Early severe-case samples and blood from mildly ill patients during symptoms were in short supply.

TRB was amplified from about 250-500 ng of blood genomic DNA. Multiplex PCR with BIOMED2 TRB-A/B primer pools amplified TRB rearrangements. A single record per CDR3 protein comes from TCRdb applying MiXCR to the multiplex PCR reads. The sample holds 4,500 to 6,500 distinct CDR3 sequences, 25% to 30% seen once. The sample taken for sequencing was blood. The source is a human donor with active COVID-19. The chain joins TRBV5-1 to TRBJ1-2; D is unresolved. This CDR3 reads CASSLAPVTYGYTF. In DNA, the CDR3 is TGCGCCAGCAGCTTGGCGCCGGTGACCTATGGCTACACCTTC.